One sample yielded the 26 T cell receptor beta chains listed below, sequenced in a study of shared clonotypes between healthy human individuals (dated by TCRdb to the early 2020s). The library was produced with the immunoSEQ multiplex PCR assay. TCRdb's version of the immuneACCESS table is confined to in-frame rearrangements and falls short of the full clone set. An unresolved V gene accounts for under half of the shortfall where checked; the remainder is of unknown origin. The sample profile shows about 470,000 clones; around 75% of them were found once. Roughly 13% of the sample rests with the top ten. The sample taken for sequencing was PBMCs. The origin of the receptors is a woman in her thirties or forties in good health. Some clones in this sample may be carry-over from other donors' samples.

The gene calls are TRBV4-1 and TRBJ1-2, with 7 nucleotides matching TRBD1. The V gene end was trimmed by 4 bases and the J gene end by 3 bases; junction bases not matched to a gene: 11. The CDR3 has 16 amino acids. Germline lookup yields CDR1 MGHRA and CDR2 YSYEKL. The CDR3 spells CASSPRDSLGDYGYTF. For the CDR3, the DNA is TGCGCCAGCAGCCCGCGGGACAGCCTTGGGGACTATGGCTACACCTTC.

This clone was seen once. The chain has TRBV27 and TRBJ2-3; 7 bases line up with TRBD2. The CDR3 consists of 14 residues. CDR1 MNHEY and CDR2 SMNVEV come from the germline V gene (reference sequence). The V and J ends lost 5 bases and 0 bases, in that order; junction bases with no gene match: 2. DNA of the CDR3: TGTGCCAGCAGTCCACTAGCGAGCACAGATACGCAGTATTTT. This translates into CASSPLASTDTQYF.

The genes are TRBV19 and TRBJ1-4; D is possibly TRBD1 (6 bases). Per germline, CDR1 LNHDA and CDR2 SQIVND (reference sequence). This CDR3 comprises 13 residues. V was clipped by 7 bases and J by 6 bases, with 12 bases between them. The CDR3 coding sequence is TGTGCCAGTAATGGGGGCGTGGATGAAAAACTGTTTTTT. Protein: CASNGGVDEKLFF.

V gene TRBV18 combines with J gene TRBJ2-5; TRBD2 agrees at 12 bases. The V gene end was trimmed by 3 bases and the J gene end by 4 bases; junction bases not matched to a gene: 3. The germline CDR1 and CDR2 sequences are KGHSH and LQKENI. The CDR3 has 15 amino acids. The CDR3 DNA is TGTGCCAGCTCACCTACTAGCGGGAGGCGAGAGACCCAGTACTTC. Translated, it gives CASSPTSGRRETQYF.

The CDR3 DNA reads as TGCGCCAGCAGCTTGGGACGACGGAACTACGAGCAGTACTTC. Translating gives CASSLGRRNYEQYF. The chain is built from TRBV5-1 and TRBJ2-7, with no clear D. The CDR3 is made up of 14 amino acids. Trimming pared 0 bases from V and 3 bases from J, leaving 10 bases between. CDR1 is SGHRS and CDR2 is YFSETQ in the germline V gene. The variable domain in full, with the rest retrieved from reference TRBV5-1 and TRBJ2-7, is KAGVTQTPRYLIKTRGQQVTLSCSPISGHRSVSWYQQTPGQGLQFLFEYFSETQRNKGNFPGRFSGRQFSNSRSEMNVSTLELGDSALYLCASSLGRRNYEQYFGPGTRLTVT.

The V and J genes are TRBV6-5 and TRBJ2-5; no firm D call. This CDR3 comprises 14 residues. CDR1 MNHEY and CDR2 SVGAGI come from the germline V gene. Trimming took off 6 bases at V and 5 bases at J, with 16 bases between the two ends. CDR3: CASSPTRGVETQYF. CDR3 nucleotides: TGTGCCAGCAGCCCGACAAGAGGTGTGGAGACCCAGTACTTC.

The genes are TRBV11-2 and TRBJ1-6; maybe TRBD1 (5 bases). There are 14 residues in the CDR3. The germline CDR1 and CDR2 sequences are SGHAT and FQNNGV. Between the trimmed V and J ends, which lost 3 bases and 14 bases, there was a span of 17 bases. The CDR3 DNA follows: TGTGCCAGCAGCTTCCGACACGACTTAGGGGCCCTCCACTTT. It translates to CASSFRHDLGALHF.

For this clone: One base away lies a much larger clone, so this may be a sequencing read error. The chain joins TRBV7-9 to TRBJ2-3; no clear D gene. Germline-derived CDR1 and CDR2 are SEHNR and FQNEAQ (reference sequence). The CDR3 covers 12 residues. V was clipped by 5 bases and J by 0 bases, with 3 bases between them. The CDR3 here is CASSVSTDTQYF. The CDR3 DNA reads TGTGCCAGCAGCGTAAGCACAGATACGCAGTATTTT. Variable domain in full (rest from reference TRBV7-9 and TRBJ2-3): DTGVSQNPRHKITKRGQNVTFRCDPISEHNRLYWYRQTLGQGPEFLTYFQNEAQLEKSRLLSDRFSAERPKGSFSTLEIQRTEQGDSAMYLCASSVSTDTQYFGPGTRLTVL.

J is TRBJ2-6 and V is TRBV7-6; D gene ambiguous. Trimming pared 2 bases from V and 2 bases from J, leaving 4 bases between. Germline V gene data show CDR1 as SGHVS and CDR2 as FNYEAQ. The CDR3 has 14 residues. The CDR3 sequence: CASSLTPGANVLTF. DNA of the CDR3: TGTGCCAGCAGCTTAACCCCTGGGGCCAACGTCCTGACTTTC.

The V and J genes are TRBV5-4 and TRBJ2-7; the D gene is possibly TRBD1 (5 bases). This CDR3 comprises 16 residues. V was pared by 0 bases and J by 0 bases, with 13 bases between. Per the germline V gene, CDR1 is SGHNT and CDR2 is YYREEE (reference sequence). CDR3 protein: CASSLGQGSLSYEQYF. The CDR3 DNA reads TGTGCCAGCAGCTTGGGTCAGGGCTCCCTCTCCTACGAGCAGTACTTC. Together with reference TRBV5-4 and TRBJ2-7, the CDR3 gives the full variable domain: ETGVTQSPTHLIKTRGQQVTLRCSSQSGHNTVSWYQQALGQGPQFIFQYYREEENGRGNFPPRFSGLQFPNYSSELNVNALELDDSALYLCASSLGQGSLSYEQYFGPGTRLTVT.

Note on this clone: A read error may be the cause here, since a much bigger clone is one base away. The CDR3 ends on some other residue instead of the conserved phenylalanine or tryptophan, so this is likely a read error. The chain has TRBV30 and TRBJ1-1; D remains ambiguous. CDR1 GTSNPN and CDR2 SVGIG come from the germline V gene (reference sequence). This CDR3 contains 14 residues. The V end was cut by 0 bases, the J end by 2 bases, with 10 bases between. The CDR3 loop reads CAWSVRGINTEAFL. The CDR3 DNA is TGTGCCTGGAGTGTGAGAGGGATAAACACTGAAGCTTTCCTT.

Worth noting for this clone: Within the sample, other DNA sequences also encode this same CDR3. The chain recombines TRBV11-2 with TRBJ2-5; D is undetermined. This CDR3 spans 11 amino acids. The V gene's germline CDR1 is SGHAT and CDR2 FQNNGV. The V end lost 3 bases, the J end lost 4 bases, and 3 bases lay between the germline ends. The CDR3, as DNA: TGTGCCAGCAGCTTGAGAGAGACCCAGTACTTC. It yields the protein CASSLRETQYF.

The rearrangement links TRBV28 to TRBJ1-1; a weak D match, TRBD1 (5 bases). V gave up 11 bases and J gave up 0 bases, with 19 bases separating them. Per the germline V gene, CDR1 is MDHEN and CDR2 is SYDVKM. This CDR3 comprises 15 residues. CDR3 nucleotide sequence: TGTGCCGGAACCAGGGCGGGGGATTTGAACACTGAAGCTTTCTTT. Translation: CAGTRAGDLNTEAFF.

The chain is built from TRBV30 and TRBJ1-2; maybe TRBD1 (6 bases). Germline CDR1 and CDR2: GTSNPN and SVGIG (reference sequence). The V gene lost 0 bases and the J gene lost 4 bases, with 18 bases spanning the gap. The CDR3 contains 16 residues. CDR3 in amino acids: CAWSVQGGEGFYGYTF. In DNA form, the CDR3 reads TGTGCCTGGAGTGTCCAAGGGGGGGAGGGATTCTATGGCTACACCTTC.

The table lists this clone with a count of one. This chain uses TRBV19 with TRBJ1-1, with 7 bases lining up with TRBD1. Per germline, CDR1 LNHDA and CDR2 SQIVND (reference sequence). The CDR3 covers 15 residues. V gave up 4 bases and J gave up 7 bases; unmatched junction bases: 12. The CDR3 DNA sequence: TGTGCCAGTAGTAGGCTGGGACAGTCGGAGTATGAAGCTTTCTTT. Amino acid sequence: CASSRLGQSEYEAFF.

This chain uses TRBV6-5 with TRBJ2-1; 8 bases fit TRBD2. CDR1 and CDR2 from the germline V gene are MNHEY and SVGAGI. The CDR3 sequence is 15 residues long. V gave up 6 bases and J gave up 6 bases; unmatched junction bases: 10. In DNA, the CDR3 is TGTGCCAGCAGCTACGGGACTAGGGCCACCAATGAGCAGTTCTTC. Encoded protein: CASSYGTRATNEQFF.

This chain connects TRBV27 to TRBJ2-6; possible D gene TRBD2, 5 bases. The CDR3 is 16 residues long. Trimming shortened V by 5 bases and J by 0 bases, and 11 bases separated the two germline ends. CDR1 and CDR2 from the germline V gene are MNHEY and SMNVEV (reference sequence). CDR3 region: CASSELDFSGANVLTF. As DNA, the CDR3 is TGTGCCAGCAGTGAATTGGACTTCTCTGGGGCCAACGTCCTGACTTTC. The variable domain in full, with the rest retrieved from reference TRBV27 and TRBJ2-6, is EAQVTQNPRYLITVTGKKLTVTCSQNMNHEYMSWYRQDPGLGLRQIYYSMNVEVTDKGDVPEGYKVSRKEKRNFPLILESPSPNQTSLYFCASSELDFSGANVLTFGAGSRLTVL.

This chain links TRBV5-1 with TRBJ1-1; D is ambiguous. This CDR3 is built from 15 residues. The V gene's germline CDR1 is SGHRS and CDR2 YFSETQ. V was shortened by 0 bases and J by 6 bases, with 15 bases between the two germline ends. This chain's CDR3 is CASSLALGGGSEAFF. The CDR3 coding sequence is TGCGCCAGCAGCTTGGCCCTCGGTGGAGGCTCTGAAGCTTTCTTT. Full variable domain (rest looked up from reference TRBV5-1 and TRBJ1-1): KAGVTQTPRYLIKTRGQQVTLSCSPISGHRSVSWYQQTPGQGLQFLFEYFSETQRNKGNFPGRFSGRQFSNSRSEMNVSTLELGDSALYLCASSLALGGGSEAFFGQGTRLTVV.

The gene calls are TRBV19 and TRBJ2-5, with TRBD2 identical over 7 bases. CDR1 and CDR2 (germline): LNHDA, SQIVND (reference sequence). J lost 1 base, V lost 4 bases, and 6 bases had no gene match. This CDR3 comprises 15 residues. CDR3 sequence: CASSRGVAGQETQYF. The CDR3 DNA reads TGTGCCAGTAGTAGGGGGGTAGCGGGCCAAGAGACCCAGTACTTC.

The chain combines TRBV13 with TRBJ1-3; a weak D match, TRBD1 (5 bases). The germline V gene encodes CDR1 PRHDT and CDR2 FYEKMQ (reference sequence). There are 15 residues in the CDR3. V lost 0 bases to trimming and J lost 4 bases, with 10 bases between them. CDR3 sequence (DNA): TGTGCCAGCAGCTTAGGGGCAGGGCTCGGAAACACCATATATTTT. It specifies CASSLGAGLGNTIYF.

This chain links TRBV4-3 with TRBJ2-7, with D perhaps given as TRBD1 or TRBD2 (6 bases each). CDR1 is LGHNA and CDR2 is YSLEER in the germline V gene. The CDR3 spans 19 residues. Trimming removed 1 base from V and 5 bases from J, with 27 bases in between. CDR3 amino acids: CASSQGLGGSSEKTNEQYF. CDR3 coding DNA: TGCGCCAGCAGCCAAGGGCTCGGGGGCTCTTCTGAGAAGACTAACGAGCAGTACTTC.

This sequence joins TRBV18 and TRBJ2-7; 8 bases align to TRBD1. J lost 5 bases, V lost 6 bases, and 6 bases had no gene match. The CDR3 sequence is 13 residues long. CDR1 is KGHSH and CDR2 is LQKENI in the germline V gene. CDR3 protein: CASSPTGVDEQYF. In DNA form, the CDR3 reads TGTGCCAGCTCGCCGACAGGGGTCGACGAGCAGTACTTC.

The chain couples TRBV7-9 to TRBJ2-1, with TRBD2 identical over 9 bases. The CDR3 extends over 17 amino acids. V lost 5 bases, J lost 1 base, and 9 bases stayed unmatched. Germline V CDR1 and CDR2: SEHNR, FQNEAQ (reference sequence). CDR3 bases: TGTGCCAGCAGCCCTTTTAGCGGGAGTGGATCCTACAATGAGCAGTTCTTC. Amino acid sequence: CASSPFSGSGSYNEQFF.

V usage is TRBV15 and J usage is TRBJ2-5; D is unclear. V was clipped by 5 bases and J by 5 bases, with 21 bases between them. The CDR3 is 16 residues long. Germline CDR1 and CDR2: LNHNV and YYDKDF (reference sequence). CDR3 region: CATSAPGVPKTETQYF. The CDR3 region has the DNA TGTGCCACCAGCGCACCTGGGGTCCCAAAGACGGAGACCCAGTACTTC.

The sample holds one count of this clone. The V call is TRBV7-3, the J call TRBJ2-5; the D gene is possibly TRBD2 (5 bases). With 2 bases removed from V and 5 bases from J, the gap between germline ends came to 9 bases. There are 13 residues in the CDR3. Germline-derived CDR1 and CDR2 are SGHTA and FQGTGA. CDR3 DNA: TGTGCCAGCAGCTTATTTCGGAGGGAGACCCAGTACTTC. Its translation: CASSLFRRETQYF.

This clone was observed a handful of times. The V call is TRBV7-2, the J call TRBJ1-5; D unresolved. The CDR3 totals 16 residues. Germline CDR1 is SGHTA and CDR2 is FQGNSA. V lost 1 base, J lost 7 bases, and 17 bases lay in between. In DNA, the CDR3 is TGTGCCAGCAGCTTAGTAGGCGGTTTCATTCCCCAGCCCCAGCATTTT. It specifies CASSLVGGFIPQPQHF.